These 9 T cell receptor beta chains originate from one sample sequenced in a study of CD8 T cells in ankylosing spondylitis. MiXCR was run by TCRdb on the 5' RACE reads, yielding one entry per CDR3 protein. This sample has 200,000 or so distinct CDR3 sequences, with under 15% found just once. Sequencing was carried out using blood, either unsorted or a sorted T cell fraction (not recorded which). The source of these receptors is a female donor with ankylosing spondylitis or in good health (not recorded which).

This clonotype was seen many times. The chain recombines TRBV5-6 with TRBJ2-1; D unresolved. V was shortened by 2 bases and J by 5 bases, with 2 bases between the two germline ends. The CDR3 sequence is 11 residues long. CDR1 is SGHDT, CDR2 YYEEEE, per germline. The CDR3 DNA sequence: TGTGCCAGCAGCTTAAACAATGAGCAGTTCTTC. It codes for CASSLNNEQFF.

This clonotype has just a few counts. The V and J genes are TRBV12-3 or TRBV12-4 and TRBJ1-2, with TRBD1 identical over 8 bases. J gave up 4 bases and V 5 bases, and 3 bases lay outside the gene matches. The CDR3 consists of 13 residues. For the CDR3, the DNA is TGTGCCAGCAGTCAGGGACAGGTCTATGGCTACACCTTC. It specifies CASSQGQVYGYTF.

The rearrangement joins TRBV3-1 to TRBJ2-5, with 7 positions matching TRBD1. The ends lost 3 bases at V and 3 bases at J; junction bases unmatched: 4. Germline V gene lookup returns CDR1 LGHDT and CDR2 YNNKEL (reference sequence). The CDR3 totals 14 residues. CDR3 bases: TGTGCCAGCAGCCATGGGACAGCTAAAGAGACCCAGTACTTC. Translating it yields CASSHGTAKETQYF.

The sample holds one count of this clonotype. This CDR3 reads CASSSPRTVVADTQYF. CDR3 nucleotide sequence: TGTGCCAGCAGCTCACCACGGACGGTGGTGGCAGATACGCAGTATTTT. The chain recombines TRBV13 with TRBJ2-3; D ambiguous. This CDR3 comprises 16 residues. Per the germline V gene, CDR1 is PRHDT and CDR2 is FYEKMQ (reference sequence). V lost 4 bases and J lost 4, with 18 bases in between.

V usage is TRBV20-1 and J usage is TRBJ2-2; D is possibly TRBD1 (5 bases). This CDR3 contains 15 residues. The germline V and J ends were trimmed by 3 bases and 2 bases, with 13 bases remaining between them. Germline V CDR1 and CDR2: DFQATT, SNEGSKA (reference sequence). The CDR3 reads CSARGRRPNTGELFF. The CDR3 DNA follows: TGCAGTGCTAGGGGGCGGCGGCCCAACACCGGGGAGCTGTTTTTT.

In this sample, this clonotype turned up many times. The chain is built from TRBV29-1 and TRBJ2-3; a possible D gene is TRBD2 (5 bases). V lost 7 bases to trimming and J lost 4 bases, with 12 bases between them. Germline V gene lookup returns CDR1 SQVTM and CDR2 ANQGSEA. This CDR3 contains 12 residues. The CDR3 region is CSDRWGADTQYF. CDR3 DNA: TGCAGCGATCGCTGGGGAGCAGATACGCAGTATTTT.

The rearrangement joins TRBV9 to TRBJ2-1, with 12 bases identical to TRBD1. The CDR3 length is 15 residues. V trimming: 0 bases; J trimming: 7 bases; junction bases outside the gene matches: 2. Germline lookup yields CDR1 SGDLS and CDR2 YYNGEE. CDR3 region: CASSVGGQGANEQFF. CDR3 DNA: TGTGCCAGCAGCGTAGGGGGACAGGGGGCGAATGAGCAGTTCTTC.

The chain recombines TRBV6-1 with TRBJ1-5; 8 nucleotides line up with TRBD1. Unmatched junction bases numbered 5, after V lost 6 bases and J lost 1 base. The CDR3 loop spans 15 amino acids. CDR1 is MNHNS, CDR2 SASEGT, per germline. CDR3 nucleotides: TGTGCCAGCAGGGGGGACAGGAGGAGCAATCAGCCCCAGCATTTT. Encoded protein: CASRGDRRSNQPQHF.

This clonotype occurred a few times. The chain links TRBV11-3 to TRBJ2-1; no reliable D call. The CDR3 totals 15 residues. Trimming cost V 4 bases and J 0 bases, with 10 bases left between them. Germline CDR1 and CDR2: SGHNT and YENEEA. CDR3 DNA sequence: TGTGCCAGCAGCTACAGCTCGTTCTCCTACAATGAGCAGTTCTTC. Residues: CASSYSSFSYNEQFF.